The clone carrying this T cell receptor beta chain was observed a few times. This entry is derived from a study of T cell changes during pregnancy in multiple sclerosis. Only in-frame clones appear in the TCRdb table, and some are missing; sequencing was by immunoSEQ multiplex PCR. The sample contains about 42,000 clones, about 91% of which appear only once. V was clipped by 5 bases and J by 5 bases, with 16 bases between them. CDR1 is MNHEY, CDR2 SMNVEV, per germline (reference sequence). The CDR3 is 15 amino acids. This sequence joins TRBV27 and TRBJ2-1; tentatively, D is TRBD2 (7 bases). The sequencing used CD4+ T cells from peripheral blood mononuclear cells, collected after pregnancy. This clonotype was obtained from a female donor in good health, enrolled as a control in a pregnancy study. CDR3: CASSEVGGPDNEQFF. The DNA for the CDR3 is TGTGCCAGCAGTGAGGTGGGGGGGCCCGACAATGAGCAGTTCTTC.